This TCR beta chain was recorded in a study of shared clonotypes between healthy human individuals. Study-wide results and caveats: Several donors had about 5.1% of their naive CD4 clonotypes in common. All-four-donor shared clonotypes had higher generation probabilities than non-shared clonotypes did.

Comments on this clone: Its specificity is unknown.

Profiled with immunoSEQ multiplex PCR; TCRdb holds only in-frame clones, not every one. The profile shows around 1.5 million clones, 95% to 99% of them singletons. The CDR3 length is 16 residues. V was pared by 1 base and J by 1 base, with 12 bases between. Germline CDR1 is MNHEY and CDR2 is SMNVEV (reference sequence). The specimen was naive CD4+ T cells sorted from blood. Subset: CD45RA+ positively selected. The rearrangement uses TRBV27 and TRBJ2-3; D unresolved. This clonotype originated in a man in his thirties or forties in good health. The CDR3 loop reads CASSLLAPVGTDTQYF. The CDR3 coding sequence is TGTGCCAGCAGTTTATTGGCCCCTGTAGGCACAGATACGCAGTATTTT.